This TCR beta chain was captured in a study of cytomegalovirus exposure and HLA in healthy donors. Study-level information: A subsequent analysis reported that the 95 to 150 validation repertoires were produced on the same platform that had also been used for the 600 to 700 first-cohort repertoires. Findings of the study overall: The study recorded 150 to 200 TCR beta chains that were cytomegalovirus-associated. For cytomegalovirus status, the classifier reportedly gave diagnoses with high specificity and sensitivity.

The donors were members of the validation cohort comprising over 100 subjects, separate from the roughly 640-subject first cohort. The protocol was immunoSEQ multiplex PCR, while the TCRdb copy is restricted to in-frame clones and leaves out a portion. Among 120,000 or so clones, approximately 92% were seen once, and the ten largest hold less than 1.5%. Comment on this clone: The antigen remains undetermined.

CDR1 and CDR2 from the germline V gene are SEHNR and FQNEAQ (reference sequence). The CDR3 has 14 amino acids. The V and J ends lost 5 bases and 0 bases respectively, with 11 bases between them. The chain has TRBV7-9 and TRBJ2-7; D is perhaps TRBD1 (5 bases). This clonotype originated in a woman aged 18-30 years in good health and CMV-seronegative. The specimen sequenced was PBMCs. CDR3 in DNA: TGTGCCAGCAGCCCCCGGACAAACTCCTACGAGCAGTACGTC. Protein: CASSPRTNSYEQYV.